These 27 T cell receptor beta chains came from one sample sequenced in a study of T cells after yellow fever vaccination. TCRdb redid the calling of the 5' RACE reads with MiXCR, one entry per CDR3 protein. The table has some 300,000 distinct CDR3 sequences, roughly 8.7% seen once. Sequenced here: CD4+ T cells sorted from PBMCs, sampled 5 days after the yellow fever booster vaccination. All receptors derive from a man between 18 and 35 years old who received the YFV17D yellow fever vaccine.

The chain couples TRBV30 to TRBJ2-5; D ambiguous. V lost 0 bases, J lost 4 bases, and 9 bases lay in between. The CDR3 has 13 residues. Per germline, CDR1 GTSNPN and CDR2 SVGIG (reference sequence). The CDR3 here is CAWSVQGPETQYF. The DNA of the CDR3 is TGTGCCTGGAGTGTACAAGGTCCAGAGACCCAGTACTTC.

V usage is TRBV27 and J usage is TRBJ2-3, with 7 bases that match TRBD1. The length of the CDR3 is 13 residues. The germline V gene has CDR1 MNHEY and CDR2 SMNVEV (reference sequence). The trim removed 5 bases at V and 5 bases at J, leaving 4 bases unmatched. The CDR3 loop is CASSRQGGDTQYF. The DNA of the CDR3 is TGTGCCAGCAGTCGACAGGGCGGAGATACGCAGTATTTT.

J is TRBJ2-3 and V is TRBV6-1; D possibly uses TRBD1 or TRBD2 (5 bases each). CDR3 length: 15 residues. Germline CDR1 MNHNS, CDR2 SASEGT. V dropped 0 bases and J dropped 4 bases, with 11 bases sitting between them. CDR3 in amino acids: CASSEATGRADTQYF. In DNA, the CDR3 is TGTGCCAGCAGTGAAGCGACGGGGCGGGCAGATACGCAGTATTTT.

The rearrangement uses TRBV6-1 and TRBJ2-7, with D tentatively TRBD1 or TRBD2 (5 bases each). Germline CDR1 is MNHNS and CDR2 is SASEGT. V was pared by 7 bases and J by 3 bases, with 16 bases between. The CDR3 has 14 residues. This CDR3 reads CASIRSGRSYEQYF. The CDR3 nucleotides read TGTGCCAGCATTAGGTCGGGACGGAGCTACGAGCAGTACTTC.

The V gene is TRBV9, the J gene TRBJ2-3; D call uncertain. CDR1 and CDR2 (germline): SGDLS, YYNGEE. The CDR3 spans 13 residues. Trimming took off 1 base at V and 4 bases at J, with 7 bases between the two ends. CDR3 DNA: TGTGCCAGCAGCGTAAATCAAGCAGATACGCAGTATTTT. It translates to CASSVNQADTQYF. Full variable domain (outside the CDR3, taken from reference TRBV9 and TRBJ2-3): DSGVTQTPKHLITATGQRVTLRCSPRSGDLSVYWYQQSLDQGLQFLIQYYNGEERAKGNILERFSAQQFPDLHSELNLSSLELGDSALYFCASSVNQADTQYFGPGTRLTVL.

This clonotype has a handful of counts. The chain is built from TRBV4-2 and TRBJ1-2; the match to TRBD1 covers 7 bases. This CDR3 comprises 14 residues. Germline trimming cut 0 bases from V and 4 bases from J; bases unmatched to any gene: 2. Germline lookup yields CDR1 LGHNA and CDR2 YNFKEQ. The CDR3 DNA is TGTGCCAGCAGCCAAGAGGCAGGGGGCTATGGCTACACCTTC. Protein sequence: CASSQEAGGYGYTF.

The gene calls are TRBV21-1 and TRBJ2-7; TRBD1 is taken as the D call from the table, unchecked against the DNA. TRBV21-1 is given as a pseudogene. The CDR3 spans 14 residues. The CDR3 DNA reads as TGTGCCAGCAGCAAAAAGGGGTCGGGGGGAGAGCAGTACTTC. It yields the protein CASSKKGSGGEQYF.

This clonotype was found a few times. This chain links TRBV4-1 with TRBJ2-1; 10 nucleotides align to TRBD1. CDR1 and CDR2 (germline): MGHRA, YSYEKL. V shed 3 bases, J shed 3 bases, and the junction held 5 bases outside the gene matches. The CDR3 contains 16 residues. The CDR3 region has the DNA TGCGCCAGCAGCCATGTCCGGGACAGGGGCTACAATGAGCAGTTCTTC. Amino acid sequence: CASSHVRDRGYNEQFF.

This clonotype was found a few times. This chain uses TRBV20-1 with TRBJ1-2, with a weak D call TRBD1 (6 bases). The germline V gene has CDR1 DFQATT and CDR2 SNEGSKA (reference sequence). The CDR3 contains 15 residues. V was trimmed by 5 bases and J by 5 bases, leaving 21 bases between them. The CDR3 sequence is CSAFYVGQPSYGYTF. The CDR3 bases are TGCAGTGCTTTCTATGTCGGACAGCCATCATATGGCTACACCTTC.

This clonotype was seen only a few times. The chain has TRBV30 and TRBJ1-1, with D unresolved. This CDR3 region has 12 residues. Between the trimmed V and J ends, which lost 5 bases and 2 bases, there was a span of 9 bases. Germline values: CDR1 GTSNPN, CDR2 SVGIG (reference sequence). CDR3 nucleotides: TGTGCCTGGCGGGCAGTTAACACTGAAGCTTTCTTT. Translating it yields CAWRAVNTEAFF. Full variable domain (outside the CDR3, taken from reference TRBV30 and TRBJ1-1): SQTIHQWPATLVQPVGSPLSLECTVEGTSNPNLYWYRQAAGRGLQLLFYSVGIGQISSEVPQNLSASRPQDRQFILSSKKLLLSDSGFYLCAWRAVNTEAFFGQGTRLTVV.

The chain recombines TRBV30 with TRBJ2-2; D is ambiguous. The CDR3 contains 14 residues. The germline V and J ends were trimmed by 0 bases and 6 bases, with 11 bases remaining between them. The germline CDR1 and CDR2 sequences are GTSNPN and SVGIG (reference sequence). The CDR3 region has the DNA TGTGCCTGGAGTGTACAAATGATGGCCGGGGAGCTGTTTTTT. Amino acid sequence: CAWSVQMMAGELFF.

This clonotype was detected a few times. The chain uses TRBV5-4 and TRBJ2-1, with a weak D call TRBD2 (6 bases). This CDR3 has 17 amino acids. V was cut by 0 bases and J by 0 bases, with 13 bases left in between. Germline-derived CDR1 and CDR2 are SGHNT and YYREEE (reference sequence). CDR3 DNA: TGTGCCAGCAGCTTGGGGTCTGGGACTTACTCCTACAATGAGCAGTTCTTC. Translation: CASSLGSGTYSYNEQFF.

This clonotype occurred many times. The chain couples TRBV12-3 or TRBV12-4 to TRBJ2-1; 8 bases agree with TRBD1. This CDR3 spans 14 amino acids. The V gene end was trimmed by 2 bases and the J gene end by 9 bases; junction bases not matched to a gene: 6. The CDR3 coding sequence is TGTGCCAGCAGTTTACAGGACAGGGCGGGTGAGCAGTTCTTC. Its translation: CASSLQDRAGEQFF.

The genes are TRBV4-3 and TRBJ2-2; the match to TRBD1 covers 9 bases. Germline CDR1 is LGHNA and CDR2 is YSLEER. Trimming at V came to 0 bases and at J to 4 bases, leaving 6 bases not matched to a gene. There are 17 residues in the CDR3. Here the CDR3 reads CASSQDRGQGATGELFF. CDR3 in DNA: TGCGCCAGCAGCCAAGATCGGGGACAGGGAGCCACCGGGGAGCTGTTTTTT.

The rearrangement joins TRBV20-1 to TRBJ1-1; D uncertain. Trimming removed 3 bases from V and 1 base from J, with 6 bases in between. The germline V gene has CDR1 DFQATT and CDR2 SNEGSKA (reference sequence). The CDR3 sequence is 12 residues long. CDR3 nucleotides: TGCAGTGCTAGTATGGGGAACACTGAAGCTTTCTTT. Its protein is CSASMGNTEAFF.

The genes are TRBV9 and TRBJ2-7, with D unresolved. With 0 bases removed from V and 2 bases from J, the gap between germline ends came to 9 bases. The germline V gene encodes CDR1 SGDLS and CDR2 YYNGEE. The CDR3 extends over 14 amino acids. The chain's CDR3 is CASSVDGRAYEQYF. The CDR3 nucleotides are TGTGCCAGCAGCGTAGATGGCAGAGCCTACGAGCAGTACTTC.

The sample holds a few counts of this clonotype. The chain couples TRBV6-5 to TRBJ1-6; D is unresolved. Germline V CDR1 and CDR2: MNHEY, SVGAGI. The CDR3 loop spans 15 amino acids. Trimming shortened V by 7 bases and J by 9 bases, and 19 bases separated the two germline ends. The CDR3 here is CASTYRTYEGSPLHF. The DNA for the CDR3 is TGTGCCAGCACCTATAGGACTTACGAGGGTTCACCCCTCCACTTT.

The V and J genes are TRBV2 and TRBJ2-5; the D gene is possibly TRBD2 (6 bases). V was cut by 10 bases and J by 5 bases, with 14 bases left in between. This CDR3 is 12 amino acids long. Germline lookup yields CDR1 SNHLY and CDR2 FYNNEI. The CDR3 DNA sequence: TGTGCCACCAATCTAGCGCGGGAGACCCAGTACTTC. Its protein product is CATNLARETQYF.

The chain has TRBV27 and TRBJ1-1; TRBD1 might be the D (6 bases). The CDR3 runs 14 residues. V was shortened by 6 bases and J by 6 bases, with 17 bases between the two germline ends. The V gene's germline CDR1 is MNHEY and CDR2 SMNVEV (reference sequence). The CDR3 coding sequence is TGTGCCAGCAGAACAACAGGGTCGATCGCTGAAGCTTTCTTT. Amino acid sequence: CASRTTGSIAEAFF.

In this sample, this clonotype turned up many times. J is TRBJ1-2 and V is TRBV7-8; perhaps TRBD1 as D (5 bases). CDR1 is SGHVS, CDR2 FQNEAQ, per germline. The CDR3 covers 14 residues. The V gene lost 6 bases and the J gene lost 2 bases, with 13 bases spanning the gap. CDR3 DNA: TGTGCCAGCAGTTCAAGGGAGGGGAACTATGGCTACACCTTC. Encoded protein: CASSSREGNYGYTF.

This clonotype has a handful of counts. The chain links TRBV6-2 or TRBV6-3 to TRBJ2-5; 12 bases fit TRBD2. CDR1 and CDR2 (germline): MNHEY, SVGEGT. This CDR3 has 17 residues. V shed 2 bases, J shed 4 bases, and the junction held 8 bases outside the gene matches. The CDR3 DNA reads as TGTGCCAGCAGTTACGGTCTAGCGGGGGGGGCACGAGAGACCCAGTACTTC. It translates to CASSYGLAGGARETQYF.

This clonotype was seen more than once but under ten times. This chain connects TRBV11-2 to TRBJ2-7, with 8 bases that match TRBD2. The CDR3 consists of 15 residues. The J segment lost 4 bases and the V segment lost 5 bases, leaving 10 bases of the junction unmatched. Germline V gene sequence: CDR1 SGHAT, CDR2 FQNNGV. Written as DNA, the CDR3 is TGTGCCAGCAGCCAGGCCGAGCGGGGGCCTTACGAGCAGTACTTC. Translation: CASSQAERGPYEQYF.

This clonotype was counted many times. J is TRBJ1-5 and V is TRBV7-2, with a tentative D call TRBD1 (5 bases). This CDR3 spans 16 amino acids. V was shortened by 5 bases and J by 2 bases, with 16 bases between the two germline ends. Germline assignment: CDR1 SGHTA and CDR2 FQGNSA. This CDR3 is CASSPGGGSGNQPQHF. The CDR3 DNA reads TGTGCCAGCAGCCCGGGGGGGGGTAGCGGCAATCAGCCCCAGCATTTT.

This clonotype showed up many times. The rearrangement links TRBV5-1 to TRBJ1-2; D might be TRBD1 (6 bases). CDR1 is SGHRS and CDR2 is YFSETQ in the germline V gene. The CDR3 sequence is 14 residues long. V was clipped by 4 bases and J by 8 bases, with 18 bases between them. For the CDR3, the DNA is TGCGCCAGCAGCCCCAGGGTGGGGGCGGCCGGCTACACCTTC. Translated, it gives CASSPRVGAAGYTF. Based on the CDR3 plus reference TRBV5-1 and TRBJ1-2, the full variable domain is KAGVTQTPRYLIKTRGQQVTLSCSPISGHRSVSWYQQTPGQGLQFLFEYFSETQRNKGNFPGRFSGRQFSNSRSEMNVSTLELGDSALYLCASSPRVGAAGYTFGSGTRLTVV.

For this clonotype: This may be a read error, as it is one base from a much larger clone. The chain uses TRBV6-5 and TRBJ1-2, with D unclear. V lost 6 bases and J lost 4, with 6 bases in between. The length of the CDR3 is 11 residues. Looked up from germline, CDR1 is MNHEY and CDR2 is SVGAGI. For the CDR3, the DNA is TGTGCCAGCAGGGCCGGCTATGGCTACACCTTC. This translates into CASRAGYGYTF.

This clonotype has a single count. The CDR3 DNA sequence: TGCGCCAGCAGCCCAGCGGGGGGCTACACAGATACGCAGTATTTT. This gives the protein CASSPAGGYTDTQYF. The rearrangement links TRBV4-1 to TRBJ2-3; 9 positions match TRBD2. Losses at the gene ends were 4 bases for V and 2 bases for J; bases not matched to a gene: 4. This CDR3 contains 15 residues. CDR1 and CDR2 from the germline V gene are MGHRA and YSYEKL.

The rearrangement uses TRBV4-2 and TRBJ2-2, with a tentative D call TRBD1 (6 bases). Germline V gene lookup returns CDR1 LGHNA and CDR2 YNFKEQ. Trimming took off 0 bases at V and 2 bases at J, with 10 bases between the two ends. The CDR3 runs 16 residues. CDR3 bases: TGTGCCAGCAGCCAAGATGGACAGCCAAACACCGGGGAGCTGTTTTTT. It codes for CASSQDGQPNTGELFF.